The 6 T cell receptor beta chains reported below all come from one sample, sequenced in a study of T cell responses to AZD1222 COVID-19 vaccine. Only in-frame clones appear in the TCRdb table, and some are missing; sequencing was by immunoSEQ multiplex PCR. The sample shows 130,000 or so clones, about 89% of them seen only once. The material was peripheral blood, obtained on day 0 of AZD1222 vaccination. The receptors derive from an adult in good health.

The gene calls are TRBV7-9 and TRBJ2-1; 7 bases are a match to TRBD1. Germline loops: CDR1 SEHNR, CDR2 FQNEAQ (reference sequence). This CDR3 has 15 amino acids. J gave up 6 bases and V 5 bases, and 10 bases lay outside the gene matches. The CDR3 sequence: CASSPQQGSGNEQFF. As DNA, the CDR3 is TGTGCCAGCAGCCCCCAACAGGGGTCGGGCAATGAGCAGTTCTTC. Using reference TRBV7-9 and TRBJ2-1 for the parts outside the CDR3, the full variable domain is DTGVSQNPRHKITKRGQNVTFRCDPISEHNRLYWYRQTLGQGPEFLTYFQNEAQLEKSRLLSDRFSAERPKGSFSTLEIQRTEQGDSAMYLCASSPQQGSGNEQFFGPGTRLTVL.

The J gene is TRBJ2-3, the V gene TRBV29-1, with a tentative D call TRBD2 (6 bases). CDR3 size: 14 residues. Germline CDR1 and CDR2: SQVTM and ANQGSEA. V dropped 6 bases and J dropped 2 bases, with 15 bases sitting between them. The CDR3 protein is CSVLLLAVTDTQYF. CDR3 DNA: TGCAGCGTCTTGTTGTTAGCGGTCACAGATACGCAGTATTTT.

V usage is TRBV25-1 and J usage is TRBJ1-1; no clear D. The CDR3 is made up of 11 amino acids. Trimming took 7 bases from V and 7 from J, leaving 10 bases between them. Germline CDR1 and CDR2: MGHDK and SYGVNS. The CDR3 is CASTRGSEAFF. CDR3 coding DNA: TGTGCCAGCACCAGAGGGAGTGAAGCTTTCTTT.

This clone has a single count. The chain links TRBV15 to TRBJ2-3, with TRBD2 matching over 9 bases. There are 17 residues in the CDR3. CDR1 is LNHNV, CDR2 YYDKDF, per germline (reference sequence). Trimming cost V 0 bases and J 6 bases; bases outside gene matches: 10. CDR3 DNA: TGTGCCACCAGCAGAGATCTTCCTAGCGGGAATACTGATACGCAGTATTTT. Its protein product is CATSRDLPSGNTDTQYF.

V usage is TRBV15 and J usage is TRBJ2-2; D uncertain. V was pared by 6 bases and J by 7 bases, with 12 bases between. The CDR3 totals 13 residues. The germline gives CDR1 LNHNV, CDR2 YYDKDF (reference sequence). The CDR3 bases are TGTGCCACCAGTAATCCTCTCGGCGGGGAGCTGTTTTTT. This encodes CATSNPLGGELFF.

This chain connects TRBV5-1 to TRBJ1-6, with D unclear. V was shortened by 0 bases and J by 9 bases, with 10 bases between the two germline ends. The CDR3 totals 14 residues. Germline loops: CDR1 SGHRS, CDR2 YFSETQ. CDR3 in DNA: TGCGCCAGCAGCTTGGAAGTCGTGGGTTCACCCCTCCACTTT. Residues: CASSLEVVGSPLHF.